This T cell receptor beta chain was sequenced in a study of STAT5B mutations in CD4+ large granular lymphocyte leukemia. Details on this clone: Its antigen is still unknown.

Study-level findings and limits: Top patient clones used TRBV06 genes more often: 8/27 versus 2/35 in controls. No patients shared main leukemic clonotypes, though around 25% appeared at low frequency elsewhere.

As processed by the authors: A productive frequency of 2.59 x 10-5 was the lowest detectable. Assay used: immunoSEQ multiplex PCR; TCRdb lists only in-frame clones, some missing. Clone size and V and J calls were adopted from that table, with D and trimming inferred from the DNA. This sample carries 40,000 to 55,000 clones, around 82% of them seen once, and the ten largest clones take approximately 0.4%. CDR1 LNHNV and CDR2 YYDKDF come from the germline V gene (reference sequence). V lost 5 bases, J lost 1 base, and 8 bases lay in between. CDR3 length equals 13 residues. Buffy coats from healthy blood donors served as controls.

The clonotype comes from a human donor in good health. Sequencing was carried out using CD4+ T cells from blood buffy coats. The chain employs TRBV15 and TRBJ1-1, with no clear D. As DNA, the CDR3 is TGTGCCACCAGCGGGAGGCGGAACACTGAAGCTTTCTTT. Translation: CATSGRRNTEAFF.